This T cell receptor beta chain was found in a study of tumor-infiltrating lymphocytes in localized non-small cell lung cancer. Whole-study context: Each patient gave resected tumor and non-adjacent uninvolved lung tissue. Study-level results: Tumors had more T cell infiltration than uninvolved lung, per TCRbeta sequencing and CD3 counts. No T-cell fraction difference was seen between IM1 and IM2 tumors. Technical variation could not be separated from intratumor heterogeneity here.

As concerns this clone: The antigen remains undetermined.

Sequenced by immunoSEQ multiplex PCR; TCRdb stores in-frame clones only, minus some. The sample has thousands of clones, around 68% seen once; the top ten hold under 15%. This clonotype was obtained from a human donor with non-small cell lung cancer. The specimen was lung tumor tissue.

The CDR3 here is CSAARTSEQYF. The CDR3 bases are TGCAGTGCAGCCCGGACGTCCGAGCAGTACTTC. The chain couples TRBV20-1 to TRBJ2-7; D is unresolved. V was shortened by 6 bases and J by 6 bases, with 12 bases between the two germline ends. CDR3 length: 11 residues. Germline CDR1 and CDR2: DFQATT and SNEGSKA (reference sequence).